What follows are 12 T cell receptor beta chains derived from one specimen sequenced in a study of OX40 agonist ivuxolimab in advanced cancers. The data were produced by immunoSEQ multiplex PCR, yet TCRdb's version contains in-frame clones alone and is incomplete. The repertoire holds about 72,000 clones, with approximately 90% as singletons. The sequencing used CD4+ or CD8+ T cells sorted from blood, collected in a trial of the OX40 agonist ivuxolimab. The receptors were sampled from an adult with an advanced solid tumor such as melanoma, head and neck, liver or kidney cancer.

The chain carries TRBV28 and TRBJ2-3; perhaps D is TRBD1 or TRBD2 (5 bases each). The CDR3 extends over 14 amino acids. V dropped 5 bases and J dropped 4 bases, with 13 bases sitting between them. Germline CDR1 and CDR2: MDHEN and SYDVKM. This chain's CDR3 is CASSVGAPPDTQYF. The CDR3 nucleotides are TGTGCCAGCAGTGTCGGGGCCCCCCCAGATACGCAGTATTTT.

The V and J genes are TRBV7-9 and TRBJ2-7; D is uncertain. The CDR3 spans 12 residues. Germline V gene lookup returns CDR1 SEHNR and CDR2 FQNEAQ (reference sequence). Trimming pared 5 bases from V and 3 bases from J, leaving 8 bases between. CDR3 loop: CASSHPYYEQYF. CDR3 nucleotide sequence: TGTGCCAGCAGCCATCCATACTACGAGCAGTACTTC.

The DNA for the CDR3 is TGTGCCAGCAGCGTTGCGGGACAGGGCTACAATGAGCAGTTCTTC. It translates to CASSVAGQGYNEQFF. This sequence joins TRBV9 and TRBJ2-1; 9 bases match TRBD1. CDR3 size: 15 residues. Trimming removed 2 bases from V and 3 bases from J; junction bases left unmatched: 3. Germline assignment: CDR1 SGDLS and CDR2 YYNGEE.

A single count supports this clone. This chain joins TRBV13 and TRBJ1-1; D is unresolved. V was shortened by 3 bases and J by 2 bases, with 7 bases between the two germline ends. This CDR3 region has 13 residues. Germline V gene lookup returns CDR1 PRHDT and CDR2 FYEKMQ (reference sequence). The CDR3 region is CASSFLTNTEAFF. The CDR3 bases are TGTGCCAGCAGCTTCCTAACTAACACTGAAGCTTTCTTT.

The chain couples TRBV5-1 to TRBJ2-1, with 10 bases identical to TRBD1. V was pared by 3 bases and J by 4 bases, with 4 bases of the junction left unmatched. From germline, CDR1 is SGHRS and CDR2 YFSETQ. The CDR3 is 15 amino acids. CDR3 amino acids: CASSSGQGGYNEQFF. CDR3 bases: TGCGCCAGCAGCTCCGGACAGGGGGGATACAATGAGCAGTTCTTC. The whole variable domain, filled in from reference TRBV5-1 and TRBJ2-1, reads KAGVTQTPRYLIKTRGQQVTLSCSPISGHRSVSWYQQTPGQGLQFLFEYFSETQRNKGNFPGRFSGRQFSNSRSEMNVSTLELGDSALYLCASSSGQGGYNEQFFGPGTRLTVL.

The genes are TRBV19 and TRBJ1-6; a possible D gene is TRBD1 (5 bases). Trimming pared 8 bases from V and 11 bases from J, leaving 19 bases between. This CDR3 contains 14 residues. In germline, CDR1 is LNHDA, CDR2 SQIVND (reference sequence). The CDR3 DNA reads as TGTGCCAGTTCTCTCTCGATTGGGGCGCCACCCCTCCACTTT. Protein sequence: CASSLSIGAPPLHF.

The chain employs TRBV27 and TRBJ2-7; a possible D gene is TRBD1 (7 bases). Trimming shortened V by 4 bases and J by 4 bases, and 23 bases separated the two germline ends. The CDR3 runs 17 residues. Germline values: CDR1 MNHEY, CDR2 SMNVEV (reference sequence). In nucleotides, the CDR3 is TGTGCCAGCAGTTGGGGGGACAGTTCGTTTAGTGTATACGAGCAGTACTTC. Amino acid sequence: CASSWGDSSFSVYEQYF.

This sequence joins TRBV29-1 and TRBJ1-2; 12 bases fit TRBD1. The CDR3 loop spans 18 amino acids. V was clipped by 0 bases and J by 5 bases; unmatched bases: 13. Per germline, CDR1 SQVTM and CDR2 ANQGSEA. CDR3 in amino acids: CSVEDSSGTGGARYGYTF. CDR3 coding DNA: TGCAGCGTTGAAGATTCGAGCGGGACAGGGGGCGCAAGATATGGCTACACCTTC.

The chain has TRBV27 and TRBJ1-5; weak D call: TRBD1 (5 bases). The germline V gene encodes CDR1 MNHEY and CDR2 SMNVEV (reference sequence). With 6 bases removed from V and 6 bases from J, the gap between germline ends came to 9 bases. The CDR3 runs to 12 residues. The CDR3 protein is CASSSQGQPQHF. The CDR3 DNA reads TGTGCCAGCAGCTCCCAGGGTCAGCCCCAGCATTTT.

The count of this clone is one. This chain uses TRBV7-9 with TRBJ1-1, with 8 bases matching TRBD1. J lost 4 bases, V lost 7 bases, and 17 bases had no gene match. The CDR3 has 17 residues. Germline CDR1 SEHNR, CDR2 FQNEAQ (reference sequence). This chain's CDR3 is CASMDDRGSPEGTEAFF. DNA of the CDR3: TGTGCCAGCATGGATGACAGGGGCTCCCCGGAGGGCACTGAAGCTTTCTTT.

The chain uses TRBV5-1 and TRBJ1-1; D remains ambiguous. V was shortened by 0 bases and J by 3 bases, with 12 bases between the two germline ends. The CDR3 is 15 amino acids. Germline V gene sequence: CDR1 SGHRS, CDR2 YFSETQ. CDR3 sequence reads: CASSLEGLRYTEAFF. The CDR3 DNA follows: TGCGCCAGCAGCTTGGAAGGGTTGCGGTACACTGAAGCTTTCTTT.

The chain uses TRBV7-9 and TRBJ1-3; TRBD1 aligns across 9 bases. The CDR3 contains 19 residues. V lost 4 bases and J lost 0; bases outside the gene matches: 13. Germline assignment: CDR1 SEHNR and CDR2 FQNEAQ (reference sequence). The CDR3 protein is CASSSNKPGQGYSGNTIYF. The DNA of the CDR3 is TGTGCCAGCAGCTCAAACAAACCGGGACAGGGATACTCTGGAAACACCATATATTTT.